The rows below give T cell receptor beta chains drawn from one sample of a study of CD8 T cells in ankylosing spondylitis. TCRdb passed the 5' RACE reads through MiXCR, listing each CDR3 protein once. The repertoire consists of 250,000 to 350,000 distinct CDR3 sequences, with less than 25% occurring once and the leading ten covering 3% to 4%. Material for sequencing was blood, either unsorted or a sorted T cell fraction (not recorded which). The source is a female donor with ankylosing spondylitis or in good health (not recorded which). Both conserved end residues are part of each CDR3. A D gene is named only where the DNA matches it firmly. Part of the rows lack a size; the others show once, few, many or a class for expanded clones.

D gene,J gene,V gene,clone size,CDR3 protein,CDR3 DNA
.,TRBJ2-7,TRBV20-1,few,CSASNTGLEQYF,TGCAGTGCTTCTAATACAGGGCTCGAGCAGTACTTC
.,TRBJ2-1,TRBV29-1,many,CSGRDTSSYNEQFF,TGCAGCGGCCGGGACACCAGCTCCTACAATGAGCAGTTCTTC
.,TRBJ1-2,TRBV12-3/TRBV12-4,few,CASRTGGPGYTF,TGTGCCAGCAGAACGGGGGGGCCGGGCTACACCTTC
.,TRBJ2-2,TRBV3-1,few,CASSQDRANTGELFF,TGTGCCAGCAGCCAAGATAGGGCCAACACCGGGGAGCTGTTTTTT
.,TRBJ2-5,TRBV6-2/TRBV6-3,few,CASSVAEETQYF,TGTGCCAGCAGCGTGGCGGAGGAGACCCAGTACTTC
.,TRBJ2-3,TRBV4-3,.,CASSSSPTDTQYF,TGCGCCAGCAGCTCCTCTCCCACAGATACGCAGTATTTT
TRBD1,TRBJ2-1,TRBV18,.,CASSILTGTGVNEQFF,TGTGCCAGCTCTATTTTAACCGGGACAGGGGTCAATGAGCAGTTCTTC
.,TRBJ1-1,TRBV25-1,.,CASSDVTRTAEAFF,TGTGCCAGCAGTGATGTAACAAGGACGGCTGAAGCTTTCTTT
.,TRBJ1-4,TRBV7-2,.,CASSQDRATNEKLFF,TGTGCCAGCAGCCAGGACCGCGCAACTAATGAAAAACTGTTTTTT
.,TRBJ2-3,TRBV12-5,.,CASGPSGARTDTQYF,TGTGCTAGTGGTCCCTCAGGGGCTCGCACAGATACGCAGTATTTT
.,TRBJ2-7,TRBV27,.,CASSQSDNPYEQYF,TGTGCCAGCAGTCAATCCGACAACCCCTACGAGCAGTACTTC
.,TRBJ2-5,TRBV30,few,CAWSVGGETQYF,TGTGCCTGGAGTGTGGGGGGAGAGACCCAGTACTTC
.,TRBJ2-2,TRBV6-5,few,CASSSHSGSSTGELFF,TGTGCCAGCAGTTCGCATTCTGGGAGTAGCACCGGGGAGCTGTTTTTT
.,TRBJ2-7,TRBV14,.,CASRSGGRAYEQYF,TGTGCCAGCAGGTCCGGCGGACGGGCCTACGAGCAGTACTTC
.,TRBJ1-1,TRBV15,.,CATSRDRSYPPGSVAFF,TGTGCCACCAGCAGAGACCGTTCCTATCCCCCTGGGTCGGTTGCTTTCTTT
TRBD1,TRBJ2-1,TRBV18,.,CASSPNRGQGEQFF,TGTGCCAGCTCACCCAACAGGGGGCAGGGTGAGCAGTTCTTC
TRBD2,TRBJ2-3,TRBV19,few,CASSIPTSGRPDTQYF,TGTGCCAGTAGTATCCCGACTAGCGGGAGACCAGATACGCAGTATTTT
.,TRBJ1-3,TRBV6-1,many,CASSSLRREPGNTIYF,TGTGCCAGCAGTAGTTTACGGCGCGAGCCTGGAAACACCATATATTTT
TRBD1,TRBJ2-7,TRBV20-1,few,CSARTGVREQYF,TGCAGTGCTAGGACAGGGGTTCGGGAGCAGTACTTC
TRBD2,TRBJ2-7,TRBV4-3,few,CASSQDRELAGAYEQYF,TGCGCCAGCAGCCAAGATCGTGAACTAGCGGGAGCATACGAGCAGTACTTC
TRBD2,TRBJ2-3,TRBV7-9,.,CASSYGTSGTDTQYF,TGTGCCAGCAGCTACGGGACTAGCGGCACAGATACGCAGTATTTT
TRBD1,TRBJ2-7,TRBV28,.,CASMGGGQGRNEQYF,TGTGCCAGCATGGGTGGGGGACAGGGGAGAAACGAGCAGTACTTC
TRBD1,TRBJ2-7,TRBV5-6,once,CASSLRTGTGNEQYF,TGTGCCAGCAGCTTGCGGACCGGGACAGGGAACGAGCAGTACTTC
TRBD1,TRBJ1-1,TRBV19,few,CATRTGANTEAFF,TGTGCCACTCGGACAGGAGCGAACACTGAAGCTTTCTTT
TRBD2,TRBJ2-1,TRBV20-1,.,CSARRRLAGGVTYNEQFF,TGCAGTGCTAGAAGGAGACTAGCGGGAGGGGTAACCTACAATGAGCAGTTCTTC
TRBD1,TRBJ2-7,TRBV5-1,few,CASRPGTDYEQYF,TGCGCCAGCAGACCCGGGACAGACTACGAGCAGTACTTC
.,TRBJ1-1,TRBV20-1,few,CSASPRGGTTEAFF,TGCAGTGCTAGCCCCAGAGGGGGTACCACTGAAGCTTTCTTT
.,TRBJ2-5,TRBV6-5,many,CASSYLSQETQYF,TGTGCCAGCAGTTACTTGAGCCAAGAGACCCAGTACTTC
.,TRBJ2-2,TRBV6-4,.,CASSPKLGGELFF,TGTGCCAGCAGTCCAAAGCTGGGCGGGGAGCTGTTTTTT
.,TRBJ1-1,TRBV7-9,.,CASSSTIVREAFF,TGTGCCAGCAGCTCCACGATAGTACGCGAAGCTTTCTTT
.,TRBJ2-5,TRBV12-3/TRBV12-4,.,CASAQAQETQYF,TGTGCCAGCGCCCAGGCCCAAGAGACCCAGTACTTC
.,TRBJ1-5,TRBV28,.,CASSDVRSNQPQHF,TGTGCCAGCAGTGATGTCCGAAGCAATCAGCCCCAGCATTTT
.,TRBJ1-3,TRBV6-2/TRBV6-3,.,CASSSNDGNTIYF,TGTGCCAGCAGTTCAAATGACGGAAACACCATATATTTT
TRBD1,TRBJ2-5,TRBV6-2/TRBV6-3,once,CASRDRGLYQETQYF,TGTGCCAGCCGGGACAGGGGTTTGTACCAAGAGACCCAGTACTTC
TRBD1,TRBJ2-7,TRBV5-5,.,CASSHPGQGFYEQYF,TGTGCCAGCAGCCACCCGGGACAGGGCTTCTACGAGCAGTACTTC
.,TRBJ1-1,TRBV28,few,CASSGGPSLNTEAFF,TGTGCCAGCAGTGGGGGACCCAGTTTGAACACTGAAGCTTTCTTT